This is a list of T cell receptor beta chains from one sample in a study of cytomegalovirus exposure and HLA in healthy donors. Assay used: immunoSEQ multiplex PCR; TCRdb lists only in-frame clones, some missing. The sample has about 280,000 clones; about 90% are singletons. Sequencing used PBMCs. Every receptor here comes from a woman aged 18-29 years in good health and CMV-seronegative. Both conserved end residues are part of each CDR3. The D gene is left open where the match is weak. The size of a clone is reported for some rows only, either as once, few or many, or as a class for expanded clones.

v_call	d_call	clone_size	j_call	cdr3_nt	cdr3_aa
TRBV7-6	TRBD2	-	TRBJ2-1	TGTGCCAGCAGCTCAATTGAGCGGGGGGCTTACAATGAGCAGTTCTTC	CASSSIERGAYNEQFF
TRBV5-1	TRBD2	-	TRBJ2-1	TGCGCCAGCAGTCTGACTAGCGGGGGTGGTGAGCAGTTCTTC	CASSLTSGGGEQFF
TRBV2	TRBD1	-	TRBJ1-2	TGTGCGGGCAGGGGGCGCGGGGGCAGATATGGCTACACCTTC	CAGRGRGGRYGYTF
TRBV19	TRBD2	-	TRBJ2-7	TGTGCCAGTAGTGTGTCTAGCGGACCCTACGAGCAGTACTTC	CASSVSSGPYEQYF
TRBV18	TRBD2	-	TRBJ2-7	TGTGCCAGCTCACCCTGGGAGGGGAGCTCCTACGAGCAGTACTTC	CASSPWEGSSYEQYF
TRBV9	-	few	TRBJ1-1	TGTGCCAGCAGCGCAACACAGGGTGAAGCTTTCTTT	CASSATQGEAFF
TRBV9	TRBD2	-	TRBJ2-7	TGTGCCAGCAGCGTAGCCGCAGCGGGGGGGCCCGAGCAGTACTTC	CASSVAAAGGPEQYF
TRBV18	TRBD1	-	TRBJ1-5	TGTGCCAGCTCACAGGGACAGATCAATCAGCCCCAGCATTTT	CASSQGQINQPQHF
TRBV9	TRBD2	once	TRBJ2-5	TGTGCCAGCAGCGTAAGGGGCGTGACTAGCGGGGGGTTCAGGGAGACCCAGTACTTC	CASSVRGVTSGGFRETQYF
TRBV30	-	-	TRBJ1-1	TGTGCCAGAACCGCGGGGTTCGGGAACACTGAAGCTTTCTTT	CARTAGFGNTEAFF
TRBV10-3	TRBD1	-	TRBJ2-2	TGTGCCATTATGGGGACAGGGGAAACCGGGGAGCTGTTTTTT	CAIMGTGETGELFF
TRBV10-3	-	-	TRBJ1-5	TGTGCCATCAGTGAGGACAGGCGCCAGCCCCAGCATTTT	CAISEDRRQPQHF
TRBV7-9	TRBD1	-	TRBJ2-1	TGTGCCAGCAGCTCCGACAGGGGTGAGCAGTTCTTC	CASSSDRGEQFF
TRBV9	TRBD1	-	TRBJ1-2	TGTGCCAGCAGCGCCCGGGACAGGGAGAGCTATGGCTACACCTTC	CASSARDRESYGYTF
TRBV6-6	TRBD1	once	TRBJ2-1	TGTGCCAGCATTAAAGACAGGGTCAATGAGCAGTTCTTC	CASIKDRVNEQFF
TRBV18	TRBD1	-	TRBJ1-5	TGTGCCAGCTCACCCTCATGGGACAGGGGAGCGGATCAGCCCCAGCATTTT	CASSPSWDRGADQPQHF
TRBV5-1	-	-	TRBJ1-4	TGCGCCAGCAGCCCCGCAGGGGAAGGGGCTAATGAAAAACTGTTTTTT	CASSPAGEGANEKLFF
TRBV10-3	-	-	TRBJ2-7	TGTGCCATCAGTGATTCAGCCTACGAGCAGTACTTC	CAISDSAYEQYF
TRBV28	TRBD1	-	TRBJ1-4	TGTGCCAGCAGTTTACCCGGGACAGGGGATGAAAAACTGTTTTTT	CASSLPGTGDEKLFF
TRBV4-1	-	-	TRBJ1-2	TGCGCCAGCAGCCAAAGCGGGGCAGGAAACTATGGCTACACCTTC	CASSQSGAGNYGYTF
TRBV6-5	-	-	TRBJ1-1	TGTGCCAGCAGGTCGGGGGTCCACACTGAAGCTTTCTTT	CASRSGVHTEAFF
TRBV10-3	TRBD2	-	TRBJ2-1	TGTGCCATCAGGGGCGGGGGGGAGGATGAGCAGTTCTTC	CAIRGGGEDEQFF
TRBV7-9	-	-	TRBJ1-5	TGTGCCAGCAGTCCGGAGGGCGGTTATCCCCAGCATTTT	CASSPEGGYPQHF
TRBV5-1	TRBD2	-	TRBJ2-5	TGCGCCAGCAGCTACAAAGCGGGGTCGACAGAGACCCAGTACTTC	CASSYKAGSTETQYF
TRBV19	-	-	TRBJ1-2	TGTGCCAGTAGTATGTGGGAGCAATCCTATGGCTACACCTTC	CASSMWEQSYGYTF
TRBV27	TRBD1	-	TRBJ1-3	TGTGCCAGCAGTTTAAACAGGGGGCCTGGAAACACCATATATTTT	CASSLNRGPGNTIYF
TRBV13	-	-	TRBJ2-7	TGTGCCAGCAGCTCCCGTGACGGAGGATCCTACGAGCAGTACTTC	CASSSRDGGSYEQYF
TRBV9	-	-	TRBJ1-6	TGTGCCAGCAGCCCCTCAGCTACGCTCGAATGGGGCTCGGGCTATAATTCACCCCTCCACTTT	CASSPSATLEWGSGYNSPLHF
TRBV4-2	TRBD1	-	TRBJ2-7	TGTGCCAGCAGCCAAGACTGGGGACAGTCGACCTACGAGCAGTACTTC	CASSQDWGQSTYEQYF
TRBV5-1	-	-	TRBJ2-7	TGCGCCAGCAGCCAGGAAGTCCCCTACGAGCAGTACTTC	CASSQEVPYEQYF